This T cell receptor (beta chain) was obtained from a study of CD8 T cells in Susac syndrome. An input of roughly 0.5 to 1 ug of RNA was subjected to reverse transcription using random hexamers. TCRdb reprocessed the immunoSEQ multiplex PCR reads with MiXCR, giving one entry per CDR3 protein. In the table there are 200,000 to 250,000 distinct CDR3 sequences, roughly 95% of which are singletons. This CDR3 spans 15 amino acids. V lost 3 bases and J lost 0, with 8 bases in between. In germline, CDR1 is MNHEY, CDR2 SMNVEV (reference sequence). What was sequenced was CD4+ T cells from PBMCs. This TCR was recovered from a human donor with multiple sclerosis. The chain combines TRBV27 with TRBJ1-4; D remains unclear. The CDR3 is CASSFSGTTNEKLFF. The CDR3 nucleotides read TGTGCCAGCAGTTTCAGTGGAACAACTAATGAAAAACTGTTTTTT.